The following is a T cell receptor (beta chain) sequence with its context. No antigen is known for it. Per the germline V gene, CDR1 is LNHDA and CDR2 is SQIVND (reference sequence). This CDR3 is 13 amino acids long. The germline V and J ends were trimmed by 2 bases and 5 bases, with 10 bases remaining between them. The sample is drawn from a study of cytomegalovirus exposure and HLA in healthy donors. The study, taken as a whole, reports: Presence/absence analyses took donor sequencing depth as roughly uniform. The study designated 150 to 200 TCR beta chains cytomegalovirus-associated.

A multiplex PCR was run with 60 Vbeta primers and 13 Jbeta primers. Sequenced by immunoSEQ multiplex PCR; TCRdb stores in-frame clones only, minus some. The sample consists of around 150,000 clones, approximately 81% of them appearing once. The chain links TRBV19 to TRBJ2-7; D perhaps matches TRBD1 (5 bases). The origin of this receptor is a young man in good health and CMV-seronegative. Specimen: PBMCs. The CDR3 region is CASSIMGRHEQYF. DNA for the CDR3: TGTGCCAGTAGTATAATGGGGCGCCACGAGCAGTACTTC.